These T cell receptor beta chains were read from a single sample in a study of blood T cell repertoires in COVID-19. Libraries were prepared by immunoSEQ multiplex PCR; TCRdb keeps only in-frame clonotypes and omits some of them. The sample contains tens of thousands of clones, 82% of which appear only once. Sequencing was carried out using peripheral blood. All receptors derive from a woman of 80 years or more with acute or convalescent COVID-19. CDR3s include the opening cysteine and the closing phenylalanine or tryptophan. The D gene is left open where the match is weak. Size values are once, few and many counts, or a class for expanded clones, and some rows have none.

TRBV19,NA,NA,TRBJ1-1,TGTGCCAGCGACGTGGGGGCAGGCGGAGGAGCTTTCTTT,CASDVGAGGGAFF
TRBV30,NA,NA,TRBJ2-5,TGTGCCTGCCCCCGACCGGGGGAGGAGACCCAGTACTTC,CACPRPGEETQYF
TRBV10-3,NA,TRBD1,TRBJ1-6,TGTGCCATCAGTGACTCGGGACAGGGTAATTCACCCCTCCACTTT,CAISDSGQGNSPLHF
TRBV4-2,NA,NA,TRBJ2-1,TGTGCCAGCAGCCAAGACTTCATGAGCTATGAGCAGTTCTTC,CASSQDFMSYEQFF
TRBV13,NA,TRBD2,TRBJ2-7,TGTGCCAGCAGCTCCGATTTACTAGCGGGAGGGTCGGGCGAGCAGTACTTC,CASSSDLLAGGSGEQYF
TRBV6-5,few,NA,TRBJ2-7,TGTGCCAGCGCGGGTCTTTCACAAATCTACGAGCAGTACTTC,CASAGLSQIYEQYF
TRBV30,NA,TRBD1,TRBJ1-2,TGTGCCTGGAGTGCACGACAGGGTGGCTATGGCTACACCTTC,CAWSARQGGYGYTF
TRBV27,NA,TRBD2,TRBJ2-7,TGTGCCAGCAGCAGACTAGCGGGATTCGACGAGCAGTACTTC,CASSRLAGFDEQYF
TRBV6-6,NA,NA,TRBJ1-1,TGTGCCAGCAGTCTGACAGGAAAGAACACTGAAGCTTTCTTT,CASSLTGKNTEAFF
TRBV6-6,NA,TRBD1,TRBJ1-3,TGTGCCAGCAGCCTTCAGGGGGGTGGAAACACCATATATTTT,CASSLQGGGNTIYF
TRBV28,once,NA,TRBJ1-5,TGTGCCAGCAGTTTGGCAGGGCAGCCCCAGCATTTT,CASSLAGQPQHF
TRBV7-2,NA,NA,TRBJ2-7,TGTGCCAGCAGCTTTAGTACGGGAACCGAGCAGTACTTC,CASSFSTGTEQYF
TRBV19,NA,NA,TRBJ2-3,TGTGCCAGTAGACATACCACAGATACGCAGTATTTT,CASRHTTDTQYF
TRBV5-3,few,NA,TRBJ2-7,TGTGCCAGAAGTCCTGTCTTTAGAGCCTACGAGCAGTACTTC,CARSPVFRAYEQYF
TRBV5-4,NA,NA,TRBJ1-1,TGTGCCAGCAGCTTGGGGCAGGGGAACATGGAGGCTTTCTTT,CASSLGQGNMEAFF
TRBV6-5,NA,TRBD2,TRBJ2-1,TGTGCCAGCAGTCCTTGGGGGGGGTACAATGAGCAGTTCTTC,CASSPWGGYNEQFF
TRBV5-5,NA,NA,TRBJ1-1,TGTGCCAGCAGCCGATGGACAGCGAACACTGAAGCTTTCTTT,CASSRWTANTEAFF
TRBV6-1,once,TRBD1,TRBJ1-5,TGTGCCAGCAGTGCACTCTTTCGTGGGCCCACTGAAAGCCGCCGGGACAGTCAGCATTTT,CASSALFRGPTESRRDSQHF
TRBV6-6,few,NA,TRBJ2-7,TGTGCCAGCAGTCCCTCGGGTAACACCTACGAGCAGTACTTC,CASSPSGNTYEQYF
TRBV27,NA,TRBD1,TRBJ1-5,TGTGCCAGCAGCCAGGGGGCGGGTAGCAATCAGCCCCAGCATTTT,CASSQGAGSNQPQHF
TRBV3-1/TRBV3-2,NA,TRBD1,TRBJ2-3,TGTGCCAGCAGCCAAGGGACAGGGGTCTCAGATACGCAGTATTTT,CASSQGTGVSDTQYF
TRBV6-5,NA,NA,TRBJ1-2,TGTGCCAGCATCCAGGAACTGTCCGTCTATGGCTACACCTTC,CASIQELSVYGYTF
TRBV5-5,NA,TRBD1,TRBJ1-1,TGTGCCAGCAGCAGCCTCCAGGGGGACACTGAAGCTTTCTTT,CASSSLQGDTEAFF
TRBV7-6,NA,NA,TRBJ2-2,TGTGCCAGCAGCGCACAACACCCGGGAGTAAGGACCGGGGAGCTGTTTTTT,CASSAQHPGVRTGELFF
TRBV19,NA,TRBD1,TRBJ1-1,TGTGCCAGTACCCGGGACAGACTCCCCCCTGAAGCTTTCTTT,CASTRDRLPPEAFF
TRBV15,NA,NA,TRBJ1-6,TGTGCCACCAGCAGAGATCTCCGACAAACTCCTAATTCACCCCTCCACTTT,CATSRDLRQTPNSPLHF
TRBV28,NA,TRBD2,TRBJ2-7,TGTGCCAGCAGTTTATCAGGAGGGAGGGCGGGCGAGCAGTACTTC,CASSLSGGRAGEQYF
TRBV27,NA,TRBD1,TRBJ2-2,TGTGCCAGCAGATTCCTTTCGGCAGGGGGTTACACCGGGGAGCTGTTTTTT,CASRFLSAGGYTGELFF
TRBV5-6,NA,NA,TRBJ2-3,TGTGCCAGCAGCTTGGGTATTCCGGATACGCAGTATTTT,CASSLGIPDTQYF
TRBV7-6,once,TRBD2,TRBJ2-7,TGTGCCAGCAGCTCAAGGGGACTAGCGGGGCCCCCCTCCTACGAGCAGTACTTC,CASSSRGLAGPPSYEQYF
TRBV3-1/TRBV3-2,many,TRBD2,TRBJ2-1,TGTGCCAGCAGCCAAGTGGCGGGAGCGGCACACAATGAGCAGTTCTTC,CASSQVAGAAHNEQFF
TRBV29-1,few,TRBD1,TRBJ2-7,TGCAGCGTTGAACGCATGACAGGGGCCCTATACGAGCAGTACTTC,CSVERMTGALYEQYF
TRBV11-2,NA,NA,TRBJ2-5,TGTGCCACCACCTATAGGACAGACAAAAAAGAGACCCAGTACTTC,CATTYRTDKKETQYF